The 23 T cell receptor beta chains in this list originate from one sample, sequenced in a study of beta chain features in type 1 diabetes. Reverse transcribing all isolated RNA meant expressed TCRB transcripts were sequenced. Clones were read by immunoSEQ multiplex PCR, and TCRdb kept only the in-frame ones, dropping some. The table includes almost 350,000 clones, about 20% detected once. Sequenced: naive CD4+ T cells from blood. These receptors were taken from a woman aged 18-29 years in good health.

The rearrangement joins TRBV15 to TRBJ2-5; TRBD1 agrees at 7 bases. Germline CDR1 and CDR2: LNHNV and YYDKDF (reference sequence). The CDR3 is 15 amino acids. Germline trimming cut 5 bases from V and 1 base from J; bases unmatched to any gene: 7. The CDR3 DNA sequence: TGTGCCACCAGCCTCCACCGGACAGGCCAAGAGACCCAGTACTTC. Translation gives CATSLHRTGQETQYF.

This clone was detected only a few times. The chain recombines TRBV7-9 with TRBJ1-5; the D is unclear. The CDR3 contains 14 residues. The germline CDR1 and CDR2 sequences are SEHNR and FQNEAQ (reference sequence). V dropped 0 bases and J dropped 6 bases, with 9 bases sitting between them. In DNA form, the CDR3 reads TGTGCCAGCAGCTTAGCAAACCCCGGTCAGCCCCAGCATTTT. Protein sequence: CASSLANPGQPQHF.

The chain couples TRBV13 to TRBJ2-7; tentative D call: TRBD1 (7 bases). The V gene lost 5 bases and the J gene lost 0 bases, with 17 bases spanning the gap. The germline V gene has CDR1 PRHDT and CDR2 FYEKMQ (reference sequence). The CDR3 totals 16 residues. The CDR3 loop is CASSPGGGDSSYEQYF. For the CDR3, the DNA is TGTGCCAGCAGCCCAGGTGGCGGGGACAGCTCCTACGAGCAGTACTTC.

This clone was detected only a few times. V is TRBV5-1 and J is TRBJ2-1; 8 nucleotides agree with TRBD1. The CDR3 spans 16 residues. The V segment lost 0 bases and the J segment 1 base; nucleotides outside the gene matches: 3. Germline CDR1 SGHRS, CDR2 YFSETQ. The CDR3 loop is CASSLARTGSYNEQFF. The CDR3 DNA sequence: TGCGCCAGCAGCTTGGCCAGGACAGGGTCCTACAATGAGCAGTTCTTC.

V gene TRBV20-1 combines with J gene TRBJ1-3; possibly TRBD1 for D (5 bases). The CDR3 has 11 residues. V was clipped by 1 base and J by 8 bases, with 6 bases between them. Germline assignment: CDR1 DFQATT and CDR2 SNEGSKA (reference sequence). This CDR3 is CSARGGDTIYF. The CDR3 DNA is TGCAGTGCTAGAGGGGGGGACACCATATATTTT.

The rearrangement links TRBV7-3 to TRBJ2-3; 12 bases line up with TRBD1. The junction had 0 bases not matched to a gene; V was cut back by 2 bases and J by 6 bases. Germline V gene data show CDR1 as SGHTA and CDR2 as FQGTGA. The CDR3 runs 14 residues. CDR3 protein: CASSLGTGGDTQYF. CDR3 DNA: TGTGCCAGCAGCTTAGGGACAGGGGGCGATACGCAGTATTTT.

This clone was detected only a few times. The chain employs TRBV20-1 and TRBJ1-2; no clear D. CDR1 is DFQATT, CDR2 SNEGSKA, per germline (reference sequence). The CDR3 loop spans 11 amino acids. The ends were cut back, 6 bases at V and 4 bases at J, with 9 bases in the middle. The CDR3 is CSAGGVYGYTF. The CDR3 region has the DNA TGCAGTGCAGGAGGAGTCTATGGCTACACCTTC.

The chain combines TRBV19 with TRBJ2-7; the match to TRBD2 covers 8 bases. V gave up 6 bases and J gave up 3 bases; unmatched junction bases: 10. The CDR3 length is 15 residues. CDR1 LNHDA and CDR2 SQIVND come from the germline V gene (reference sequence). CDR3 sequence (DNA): TGTGCCAGTAGCCCCTCGGGACTAGAGTTCTACGAGCAGTACTTC. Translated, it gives CASSPSGLEFYEQYF.

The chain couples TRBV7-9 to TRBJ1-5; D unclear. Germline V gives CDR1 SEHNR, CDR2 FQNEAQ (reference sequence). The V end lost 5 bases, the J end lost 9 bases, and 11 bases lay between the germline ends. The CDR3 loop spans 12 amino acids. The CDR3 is CASSPVAGPQHF. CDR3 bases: TGTGCCAGCAGCCCAGTCGCAGGGCCCCAGCATTTT.

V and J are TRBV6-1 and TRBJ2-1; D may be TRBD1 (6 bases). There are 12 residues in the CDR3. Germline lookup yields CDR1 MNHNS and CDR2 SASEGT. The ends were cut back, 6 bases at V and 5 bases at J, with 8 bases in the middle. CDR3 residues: CASSGQHNEQFF. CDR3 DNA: TGTGCCAGCAGCGGACAGCACAATGAGCAGTTCTTC.

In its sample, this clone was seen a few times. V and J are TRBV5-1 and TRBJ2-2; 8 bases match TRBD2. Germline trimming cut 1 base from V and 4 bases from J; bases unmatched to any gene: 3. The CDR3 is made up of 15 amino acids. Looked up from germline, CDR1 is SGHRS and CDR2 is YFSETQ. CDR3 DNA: TGCGCCAGCAGCTTGAGCGGGGGAGCCACCGGGGAGCTGTTTTTT. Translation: CASSLSGGATGELFF.

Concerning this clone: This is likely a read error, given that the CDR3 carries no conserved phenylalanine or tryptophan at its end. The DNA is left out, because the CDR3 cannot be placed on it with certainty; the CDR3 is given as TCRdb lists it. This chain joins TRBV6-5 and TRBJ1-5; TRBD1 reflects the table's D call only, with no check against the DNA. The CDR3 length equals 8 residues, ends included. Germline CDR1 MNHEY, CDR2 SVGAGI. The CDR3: CASSYSGV.

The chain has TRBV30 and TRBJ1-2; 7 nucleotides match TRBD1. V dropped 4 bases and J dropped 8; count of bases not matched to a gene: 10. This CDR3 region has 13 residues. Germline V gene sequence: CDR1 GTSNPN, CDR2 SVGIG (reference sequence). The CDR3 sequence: CAWTLGGTRGYTF. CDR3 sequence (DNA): TGTGCCTGGACCTTAGGGGGCACAAGGGGCTACACCTTC.

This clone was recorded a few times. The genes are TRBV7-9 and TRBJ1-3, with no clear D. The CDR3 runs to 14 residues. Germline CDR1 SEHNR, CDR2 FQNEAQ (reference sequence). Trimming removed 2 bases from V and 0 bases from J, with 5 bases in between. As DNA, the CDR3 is TGTGCCAGCAGCTTATCTCCCTCTGGAAACACCATATATTTT. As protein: CASSLSPSGNTIYF.

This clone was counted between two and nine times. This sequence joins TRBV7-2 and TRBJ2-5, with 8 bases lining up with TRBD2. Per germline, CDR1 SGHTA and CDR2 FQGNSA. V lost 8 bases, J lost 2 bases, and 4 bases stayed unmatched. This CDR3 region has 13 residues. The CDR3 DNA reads TGTGCCAGCTCCGGGACTAGACAAGAGACCCAGTACTTC. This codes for CASSGTRQETQYF. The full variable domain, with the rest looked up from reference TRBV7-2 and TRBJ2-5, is GAGVSQSPSNKVTEKGKDVELRCDPISGHTALYWYRQSLGQGLEFLIYFQGNSAPDKSGLPSDRFSAERTGGSVSTLTIQRTQQEDSAVYLCASSGTRQETQYFGPGTRLLVL.

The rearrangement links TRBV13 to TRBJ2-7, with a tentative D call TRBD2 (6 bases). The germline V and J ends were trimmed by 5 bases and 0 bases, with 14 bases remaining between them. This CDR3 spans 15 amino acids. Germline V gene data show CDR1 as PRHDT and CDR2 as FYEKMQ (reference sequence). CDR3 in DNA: TGTGCCAGCAGCCCTGGGACTTCCAGCTCCTACGAGCAGTACTTC. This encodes CASSPGTSSSYEQYF.

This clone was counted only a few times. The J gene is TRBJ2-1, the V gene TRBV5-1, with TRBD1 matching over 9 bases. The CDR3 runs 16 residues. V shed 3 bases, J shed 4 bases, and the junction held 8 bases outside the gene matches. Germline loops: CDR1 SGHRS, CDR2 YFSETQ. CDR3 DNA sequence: TGCGCCAGCAGCTCAGAACCCGGGACAGGGTACAATGAGCAGTTCTTC. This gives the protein CASSSEPGTGYNEQFF.

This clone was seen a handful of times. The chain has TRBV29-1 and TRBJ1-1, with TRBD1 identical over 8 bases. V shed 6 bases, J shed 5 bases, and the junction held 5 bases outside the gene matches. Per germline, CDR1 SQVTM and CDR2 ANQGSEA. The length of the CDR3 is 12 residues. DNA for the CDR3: TGCAGCGTCCGCAGGGGGCGGACTGAAGCTTTCTTT. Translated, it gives CSVRRGRTEAFF.

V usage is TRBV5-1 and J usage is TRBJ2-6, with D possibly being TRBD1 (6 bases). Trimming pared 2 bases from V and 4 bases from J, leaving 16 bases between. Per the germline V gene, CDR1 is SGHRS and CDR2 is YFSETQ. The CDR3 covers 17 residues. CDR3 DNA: TGCGCCAGCAGCTTTAAGGGGGTTGCCCCCGGGGCCAACGTCCTGACTTTC. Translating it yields CASSFKGVAPGANVLTF.

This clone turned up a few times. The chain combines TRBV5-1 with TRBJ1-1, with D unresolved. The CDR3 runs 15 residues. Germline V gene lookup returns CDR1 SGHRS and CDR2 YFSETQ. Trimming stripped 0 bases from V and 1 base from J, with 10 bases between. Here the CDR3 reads CASSLGASWNTEAFF. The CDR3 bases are TGCGCCAGCAGCTTGGGTGCCAGTTGGAACACTGAAGCTTTCTTT.

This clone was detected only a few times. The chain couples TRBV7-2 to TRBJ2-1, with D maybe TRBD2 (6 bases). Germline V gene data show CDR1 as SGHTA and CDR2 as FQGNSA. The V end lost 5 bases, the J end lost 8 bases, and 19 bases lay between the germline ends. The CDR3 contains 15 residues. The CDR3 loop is CASSPKRVTNHEQFF. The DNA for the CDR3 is TGTGCCAGCAGCCCTAAGCGGGTGACGAACCATGAGCAGTTCTTC.

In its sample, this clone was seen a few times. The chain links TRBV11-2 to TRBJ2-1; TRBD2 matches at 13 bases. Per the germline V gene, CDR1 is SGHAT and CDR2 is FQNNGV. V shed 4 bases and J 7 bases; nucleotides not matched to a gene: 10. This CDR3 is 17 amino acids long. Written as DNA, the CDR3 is TGTGCCAGCAGCTCGATACGTGGACTAGCGGGAGTTAATGAGCAGTTCTTC. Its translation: CASSSIRGLAGVNEQFF. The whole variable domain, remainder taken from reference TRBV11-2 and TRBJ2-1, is EAGVAQSPRYKIIEKRQSVAFWCNPISGHATLYWYQQILGQGPKLLIQFQNNGVVDDSQLPKDRFSAERLKGVDSTLKIQPAKLEDSAVYLCASSSIRGLAGVNEQFFGPGTRLTVL.

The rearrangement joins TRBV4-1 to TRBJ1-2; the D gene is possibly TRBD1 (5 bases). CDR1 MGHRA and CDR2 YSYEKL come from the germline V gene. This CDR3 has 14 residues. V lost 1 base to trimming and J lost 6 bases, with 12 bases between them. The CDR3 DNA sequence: TGCGCCAGCAGCCAAGTAGTCAGACAGCATGGCTACACCTTC. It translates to CASSQVVRQHGYTF.